The clone carrying this T cell receptor beta chain turned up a few times. Its antigen is unidentified. This sample includes further DNA sequences coding for the same CDR3. The data were obtained in a study of cytomegalovirus exposure and HLA in healthy donors. Study-wide background: Falling in the Caucasian-associated ancestry cluster were 80% to 85% of approximately 410 genotyped donors.

Study-wide results and caveats: Previous analysis showed most TCR beta V segments were productive about 90% or about 30% of the time.

PCR amplification relied on 60 Vbeta primers (plus 13 Jbeta primers). Measured with immunoSEQ multiplex PCR; TCRdb has only the in-frame clones, and not every one. Among about 140,000 clones listed, around 77% were seen once. Germline V gene lookup returns CDR1 ENHRY and CDR2 SYGVKD. Germline trimming cut 8 bases from V and 1 base from J; bases unmatched to any gene: 2. This CDR3 comprises 13 residues. This donor's file did not include a recorded CMV serostatus. The chain carries TRBV10-3 and TRBJ1-3; 7 nucleotides line up with TRBD1. This TCR derives from a man between 25 and 39 years old in good health. Sequenced sample: PBMCs. CDR3 bases: TGTGCCATCCGGGACAGTTCTGGAAACACCATATATTTT. It specifies CAIRDSSGNTIYF.